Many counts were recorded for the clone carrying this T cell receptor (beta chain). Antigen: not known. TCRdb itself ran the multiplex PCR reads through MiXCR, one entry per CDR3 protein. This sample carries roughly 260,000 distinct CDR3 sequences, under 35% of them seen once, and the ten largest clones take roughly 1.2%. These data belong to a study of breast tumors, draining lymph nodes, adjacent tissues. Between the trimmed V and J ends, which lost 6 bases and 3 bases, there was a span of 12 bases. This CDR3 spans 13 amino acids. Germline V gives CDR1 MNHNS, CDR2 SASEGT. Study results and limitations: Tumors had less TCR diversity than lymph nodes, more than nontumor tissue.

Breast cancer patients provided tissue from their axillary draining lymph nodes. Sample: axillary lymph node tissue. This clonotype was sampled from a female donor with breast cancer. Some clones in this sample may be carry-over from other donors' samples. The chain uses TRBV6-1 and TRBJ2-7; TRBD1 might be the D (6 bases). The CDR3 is CASSWTANYEQYF. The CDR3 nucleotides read TGTGCCAGCAGCTGGACAGCCAACTACGAGCAGTACTTC.